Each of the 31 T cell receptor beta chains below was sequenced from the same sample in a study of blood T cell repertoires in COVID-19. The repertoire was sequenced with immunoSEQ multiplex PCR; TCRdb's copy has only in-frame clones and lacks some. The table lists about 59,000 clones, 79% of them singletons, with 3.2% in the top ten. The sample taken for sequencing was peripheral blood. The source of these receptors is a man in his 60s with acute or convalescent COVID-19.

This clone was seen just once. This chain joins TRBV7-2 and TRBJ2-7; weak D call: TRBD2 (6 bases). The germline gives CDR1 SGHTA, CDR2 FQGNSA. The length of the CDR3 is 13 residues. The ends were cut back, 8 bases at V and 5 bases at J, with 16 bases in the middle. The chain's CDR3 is CASRELSKDEQYF. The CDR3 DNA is TGTGCCAGCCGGGAGCTTTCAAAGGACGAGCAGTACTTC.

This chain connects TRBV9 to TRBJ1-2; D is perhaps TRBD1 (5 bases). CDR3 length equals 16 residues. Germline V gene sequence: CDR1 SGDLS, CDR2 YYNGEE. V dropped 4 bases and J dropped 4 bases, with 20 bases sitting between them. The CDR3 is CASSPSGGDGLYGYTF. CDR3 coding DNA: TGTGCCAGCAGCCCCTCCGGAGGGGACGGGCTCTATGGCTACACCTTC.

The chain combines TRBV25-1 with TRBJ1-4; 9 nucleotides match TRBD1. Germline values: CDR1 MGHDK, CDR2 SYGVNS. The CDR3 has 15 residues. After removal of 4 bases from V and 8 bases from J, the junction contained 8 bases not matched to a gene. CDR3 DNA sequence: TGTGCCAGCAGTGCTCAGGGGACAGGGAAGGAAAAACTGTTTTTT. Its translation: CASSAQGTGKEKLFF.

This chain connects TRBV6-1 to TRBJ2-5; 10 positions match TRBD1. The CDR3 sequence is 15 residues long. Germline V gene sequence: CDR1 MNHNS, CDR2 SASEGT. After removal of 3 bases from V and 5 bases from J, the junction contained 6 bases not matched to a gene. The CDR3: CASSEVDRGLETQYF. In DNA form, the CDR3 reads TGTGCCAGCAGTGAGGTAGACAGGGGGCTGGAGACCCAGTACTTC.

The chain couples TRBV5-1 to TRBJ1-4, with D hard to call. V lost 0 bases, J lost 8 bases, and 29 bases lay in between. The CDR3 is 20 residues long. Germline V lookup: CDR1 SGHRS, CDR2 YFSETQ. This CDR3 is CASSLASPSPRAGMVEKLFF. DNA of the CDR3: TGCGCCAGCAGCTTGGCGAGTCCGAGTCCAAGGGCGGGGATGGTCGAAAAACTGTTTTTT.

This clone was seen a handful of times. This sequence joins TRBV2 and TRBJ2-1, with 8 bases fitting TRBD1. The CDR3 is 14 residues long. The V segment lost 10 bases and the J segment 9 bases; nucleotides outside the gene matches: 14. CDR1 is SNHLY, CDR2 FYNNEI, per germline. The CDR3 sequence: CATSQTGGDAEQFF. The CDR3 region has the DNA TGTGCCACCAGCCAAACAGGGGGTGACGCTGAGCAGTTCTTC.

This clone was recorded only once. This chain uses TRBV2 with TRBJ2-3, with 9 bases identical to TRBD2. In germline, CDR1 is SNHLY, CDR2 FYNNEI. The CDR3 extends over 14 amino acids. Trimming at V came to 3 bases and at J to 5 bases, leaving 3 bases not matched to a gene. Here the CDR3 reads CASSETSGLDTQYF. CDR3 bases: TGTGCCAGCAGTGAGACTAGCGGCCTAGATACGCAGTATTTT.

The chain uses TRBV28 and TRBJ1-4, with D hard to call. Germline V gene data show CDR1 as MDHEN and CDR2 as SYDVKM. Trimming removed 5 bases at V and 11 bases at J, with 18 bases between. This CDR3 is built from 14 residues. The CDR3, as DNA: TGTGCCAGCAGTCTTGTTGGATCTCCGGAGAAACTGTTTTTT. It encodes CASSLVGSPEKLFF.

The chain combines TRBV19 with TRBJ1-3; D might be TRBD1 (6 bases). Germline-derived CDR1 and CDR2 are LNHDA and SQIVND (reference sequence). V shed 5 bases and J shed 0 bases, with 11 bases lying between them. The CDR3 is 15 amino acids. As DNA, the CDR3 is TGTGCCAGTAGTCCAGGGGCCACCTCTGGAAACACCATATATTTT. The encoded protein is CASSPGATSGNTIYF. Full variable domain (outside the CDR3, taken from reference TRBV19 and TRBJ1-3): DGGITQSPKYLFRKEGQNVTLSCEQNLNHDAMYWYRQDPGQGLRLIYYSQIVNDFQKGDIAEGYSVSREKKESFPLTVTSAQKNPTAFYLCASSPGATSGNTIYFGEGSWLTVV.

The CDR3 spells CASMRQGAYEQYF. The CDR3 bases are TGTGCCAGCATGCGGCAGGGGGCCTACGAGCAGTACTTC. The J gene is TRBJ2-7, the V gene TRBV6-5; 7 bases align to TRBD1. V trimming: 7 bases; J trimming: 2 bases; junction bases outside the gene matches: 5. The CDR3 loop spans 13 amino acids. Germline values: CDR1 MNHEY, CDR2 SVGAGI.

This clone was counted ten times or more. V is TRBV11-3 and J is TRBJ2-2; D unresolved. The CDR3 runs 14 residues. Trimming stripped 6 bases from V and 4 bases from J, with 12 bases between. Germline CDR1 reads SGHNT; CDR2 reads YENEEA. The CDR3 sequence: CASSDKRGTGELFF. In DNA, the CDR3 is TGTGCCAGCAGTGACAAACGTGGCACCGGGGAGCTGTTTTTT.

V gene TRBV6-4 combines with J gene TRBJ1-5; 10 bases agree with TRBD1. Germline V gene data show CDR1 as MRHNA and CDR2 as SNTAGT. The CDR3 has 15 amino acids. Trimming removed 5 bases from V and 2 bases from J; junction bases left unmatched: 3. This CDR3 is CASSPGTGGNQPQHF. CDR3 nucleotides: TGTGCCAGCAGTCCAGGGACAGGGGGCAATCAGCCCCAGCATTTT.

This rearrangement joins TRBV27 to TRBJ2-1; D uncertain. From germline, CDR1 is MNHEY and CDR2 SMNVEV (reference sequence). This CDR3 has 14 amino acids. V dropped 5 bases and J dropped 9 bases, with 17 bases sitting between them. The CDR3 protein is CASSTKPPPGEQFF. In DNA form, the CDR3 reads TGTGCCAGCAGTACAAAGCCTCCACCAGGTGAGCAGTTCTTC.

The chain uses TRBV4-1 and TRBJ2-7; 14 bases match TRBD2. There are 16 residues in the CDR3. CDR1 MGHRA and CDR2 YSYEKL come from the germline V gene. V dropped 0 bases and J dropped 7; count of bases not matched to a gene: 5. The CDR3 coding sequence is TGCGCCAGCAGCCAAGATGGGACTAGCGGGGGATGGGAGCAGTACTTC. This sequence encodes CASSQDGTSGGWEQYF.

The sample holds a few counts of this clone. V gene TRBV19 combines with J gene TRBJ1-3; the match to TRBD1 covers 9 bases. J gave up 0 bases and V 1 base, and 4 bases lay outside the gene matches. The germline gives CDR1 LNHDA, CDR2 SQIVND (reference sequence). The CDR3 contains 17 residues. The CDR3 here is CASSIAGTGNSGNTIYF. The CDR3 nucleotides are TGTGCCAGTAGTATAGCCGGGACAGGGAACTCTGGAAACACCATATATTTT.

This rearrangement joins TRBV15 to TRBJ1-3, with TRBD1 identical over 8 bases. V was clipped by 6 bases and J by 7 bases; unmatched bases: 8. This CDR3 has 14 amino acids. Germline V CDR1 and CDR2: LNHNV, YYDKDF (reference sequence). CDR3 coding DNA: TGTGCCACCAGTGCAGGGGGCGGTCGGAACACCATATATTTT. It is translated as CATSAGGGRNTIYF.

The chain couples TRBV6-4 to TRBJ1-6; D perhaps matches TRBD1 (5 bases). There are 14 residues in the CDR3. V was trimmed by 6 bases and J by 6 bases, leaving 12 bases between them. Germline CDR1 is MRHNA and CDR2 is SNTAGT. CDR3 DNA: TGTGCCAGCAGCCCGGACACCAGTAATTCACCCCTCCACTTT. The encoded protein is CASSPDTSNSPLHF.

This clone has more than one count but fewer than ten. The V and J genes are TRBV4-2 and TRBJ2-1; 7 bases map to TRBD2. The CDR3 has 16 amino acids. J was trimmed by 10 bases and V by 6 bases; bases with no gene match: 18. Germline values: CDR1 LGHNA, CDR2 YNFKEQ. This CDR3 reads CASSQRSSGPLMEQFF. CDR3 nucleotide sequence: TGTGCCAGCAGTCAAAGAAGTAGCGGGCCATTGATGGAGCAGTTCTTC.

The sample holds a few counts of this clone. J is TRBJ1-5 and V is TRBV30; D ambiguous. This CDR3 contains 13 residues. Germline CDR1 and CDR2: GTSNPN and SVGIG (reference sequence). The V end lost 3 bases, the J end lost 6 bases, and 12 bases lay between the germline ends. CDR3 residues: CAWSPLRSQPQHF. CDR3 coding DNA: TGTGCCTGGAGCCCCCTAAGGAGTCAGCCCCAGCATTTT.

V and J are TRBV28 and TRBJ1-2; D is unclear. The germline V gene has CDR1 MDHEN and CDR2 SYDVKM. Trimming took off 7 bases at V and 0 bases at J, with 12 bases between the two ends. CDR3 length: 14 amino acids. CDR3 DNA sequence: TGTGCCAGCACCCTAAATAACCCTAACTATGGCTACACCTTC. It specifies CASTLNNPNYGYTF.

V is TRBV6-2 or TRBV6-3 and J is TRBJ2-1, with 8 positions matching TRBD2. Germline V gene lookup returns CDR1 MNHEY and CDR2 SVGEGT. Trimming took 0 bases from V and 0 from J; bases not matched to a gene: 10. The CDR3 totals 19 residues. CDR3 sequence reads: CASSYSSTRGASSYNEQFF. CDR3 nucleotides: TGTGCCAGCAGTTACTCGTCGACGCGGGGGGCGAGCTCCTACAATGAGCAGTTCTTC.

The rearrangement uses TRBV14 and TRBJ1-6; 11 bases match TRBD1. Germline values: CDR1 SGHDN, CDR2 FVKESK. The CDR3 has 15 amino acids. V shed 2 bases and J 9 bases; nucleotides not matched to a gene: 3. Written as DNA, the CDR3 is TGTGCCAGCAGCCAATGGACAGGGGGCGGTTCACCCCTCCACTTT. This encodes CASSQWTGGGSPLHF.

The DNA of the CDR3 is TGTGCCAGCAGTTTAACCGGGTTTAGCTCCTACGAGCAGTACTTC. It is translated as CASSLTGFSSYEQYF. The V and J genes are TRBV27 and TRBJ2-7; no definite D call. Germline lookup yields CDR1 MNHEY and CDR2 SMNVEV (reference sequence). V was trimmed by 2 bases and J by 0 bases, leaving 11 bases between them. The CDR3 totals 15 residues.

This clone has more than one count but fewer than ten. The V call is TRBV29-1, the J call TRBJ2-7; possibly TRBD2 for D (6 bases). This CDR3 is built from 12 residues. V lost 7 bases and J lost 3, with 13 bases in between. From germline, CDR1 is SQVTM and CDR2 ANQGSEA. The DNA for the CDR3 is TGCAGCGCCTACGAGGGAGGCTACGAGCAGTACTTC. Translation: CSAYEGGYEQYF.

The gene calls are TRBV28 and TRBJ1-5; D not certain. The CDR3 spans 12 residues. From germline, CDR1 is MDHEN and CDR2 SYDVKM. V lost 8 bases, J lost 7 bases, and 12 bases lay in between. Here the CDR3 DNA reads TGTGCCAGCGCACAGCTCCACCAGCCCCAGCATTTT. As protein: CASAQLHQPQHF.

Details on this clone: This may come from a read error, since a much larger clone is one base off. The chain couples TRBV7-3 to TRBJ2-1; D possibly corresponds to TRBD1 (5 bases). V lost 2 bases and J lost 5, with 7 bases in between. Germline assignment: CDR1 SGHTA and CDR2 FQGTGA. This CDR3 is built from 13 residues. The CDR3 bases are TGTGCCAGCAGCTTAGGGGCCGACAATGAGCAGTTCTTC. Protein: CASSLGADNEQFF.

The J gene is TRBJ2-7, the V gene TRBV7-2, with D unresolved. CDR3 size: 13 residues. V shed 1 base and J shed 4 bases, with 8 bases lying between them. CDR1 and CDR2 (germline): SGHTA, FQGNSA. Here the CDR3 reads CASSLEITYEQYF. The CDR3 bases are TGTGCCAGCAGCTTAGAGATTACTTACGAGCAGTACTTC.

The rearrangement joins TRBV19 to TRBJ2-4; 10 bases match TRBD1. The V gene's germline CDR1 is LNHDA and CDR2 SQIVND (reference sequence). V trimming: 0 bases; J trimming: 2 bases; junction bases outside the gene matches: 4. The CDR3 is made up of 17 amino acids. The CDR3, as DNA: TGTGCCAGTAGTATAGATCCGGGACAGGGGCCCAAAAACATTCAGTACTTC. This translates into CASSIDPGQGPKNIQYF.

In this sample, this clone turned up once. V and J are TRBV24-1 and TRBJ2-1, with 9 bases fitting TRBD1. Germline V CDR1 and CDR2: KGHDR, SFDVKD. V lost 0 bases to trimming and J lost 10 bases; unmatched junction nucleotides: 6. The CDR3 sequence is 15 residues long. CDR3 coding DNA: TGTGCCACCAGTGATTTGGGACAGGGGAATAAAGAGCAGTTCTTC. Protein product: CATSDLGQGNKEQFF.

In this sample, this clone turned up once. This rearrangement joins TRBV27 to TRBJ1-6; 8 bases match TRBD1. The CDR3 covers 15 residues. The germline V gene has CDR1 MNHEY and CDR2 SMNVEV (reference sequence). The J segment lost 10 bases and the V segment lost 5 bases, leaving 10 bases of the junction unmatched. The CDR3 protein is CASSPLDRAGSPLHF. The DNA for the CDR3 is TGTGCCAGCAGTCCCTTGGACAGGGCAGGATCACCCCTCCACTTT.

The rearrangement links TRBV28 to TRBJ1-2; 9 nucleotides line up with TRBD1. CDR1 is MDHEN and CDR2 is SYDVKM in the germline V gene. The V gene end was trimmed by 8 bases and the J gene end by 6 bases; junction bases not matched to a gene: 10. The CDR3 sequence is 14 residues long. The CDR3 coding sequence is TGTGCCAGCTCACTCACAGGGGGCCGCGATGGCTACACCTTC. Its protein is CASSLTGGRDGYTF.